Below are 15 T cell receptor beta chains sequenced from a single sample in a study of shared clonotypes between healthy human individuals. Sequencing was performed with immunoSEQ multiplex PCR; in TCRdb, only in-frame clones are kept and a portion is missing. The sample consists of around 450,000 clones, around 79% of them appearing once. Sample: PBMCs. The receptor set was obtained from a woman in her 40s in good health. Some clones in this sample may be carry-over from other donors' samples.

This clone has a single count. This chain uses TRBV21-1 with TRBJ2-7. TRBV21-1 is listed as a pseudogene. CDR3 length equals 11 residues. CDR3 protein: CASSKVPWDFV. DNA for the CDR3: TGTGCCAGCAGCAAGGTCCCATGGGATTTTGTT.

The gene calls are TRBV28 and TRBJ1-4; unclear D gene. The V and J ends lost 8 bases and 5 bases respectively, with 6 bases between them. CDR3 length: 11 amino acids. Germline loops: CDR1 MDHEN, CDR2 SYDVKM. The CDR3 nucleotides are TGTGCCAGCGGACGAAATGAAAAACTGTTTTTT. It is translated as CASGRNEKLFF. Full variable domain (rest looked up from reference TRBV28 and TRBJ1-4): DVKVTQSSRYLVKRTGEKVFLECVQDMDHENMFWYRQDPGLGLRLIYFSYDVKMKEKGDIPEGYSVSREKKERFSLILESASTNQTSMYLCASGRNEKLFFGSGTQLSVL.

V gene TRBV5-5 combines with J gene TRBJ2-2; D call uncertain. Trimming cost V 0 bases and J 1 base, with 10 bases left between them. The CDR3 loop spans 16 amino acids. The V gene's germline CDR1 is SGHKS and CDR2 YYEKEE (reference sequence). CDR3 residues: CASSLAGNRNTGELFF. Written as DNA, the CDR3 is TGTGCCAGCAGCTTGGCAGGAAACCGGAACACCGGGGAGCTGTTTTTT.

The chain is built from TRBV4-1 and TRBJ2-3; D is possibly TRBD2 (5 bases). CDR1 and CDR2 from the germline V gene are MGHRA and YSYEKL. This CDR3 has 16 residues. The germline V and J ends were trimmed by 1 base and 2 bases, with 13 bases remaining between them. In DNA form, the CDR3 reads TGCGCCAGCAGCCAAGCTGGGCTAGCAATCACAGATACGCAGTATTTT. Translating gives CASSQAGLAITDTQYF.

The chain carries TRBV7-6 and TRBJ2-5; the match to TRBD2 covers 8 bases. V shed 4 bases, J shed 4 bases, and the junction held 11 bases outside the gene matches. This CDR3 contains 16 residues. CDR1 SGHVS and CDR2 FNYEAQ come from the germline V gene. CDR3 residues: CASSSIAGKGSETQYF. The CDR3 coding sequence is TGTGCCAGCAGCTCGATAGCGGGAAAAGGCTCAGAGACCCAGTACTTC. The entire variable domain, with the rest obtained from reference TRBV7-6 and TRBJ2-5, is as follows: GAGVSQSPRYKVTKRGQDVALRCDPISGHVSLYWYRQALGQGPEFLTYFNYEAQQDKSGLPNDRFSAERPEGSISTLTIQRTEQRDSAMYRCASSSIAGKGSETQYFGPGTRLLVL.

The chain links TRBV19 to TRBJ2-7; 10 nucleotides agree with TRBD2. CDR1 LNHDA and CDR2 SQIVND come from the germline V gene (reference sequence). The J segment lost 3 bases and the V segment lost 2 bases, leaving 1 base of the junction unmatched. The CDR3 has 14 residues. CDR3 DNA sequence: TGTGCCAGTAGTATAAGACTAGCGGGCTACGAGCAGTACTTC. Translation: CASSIRLAGYEQYF.

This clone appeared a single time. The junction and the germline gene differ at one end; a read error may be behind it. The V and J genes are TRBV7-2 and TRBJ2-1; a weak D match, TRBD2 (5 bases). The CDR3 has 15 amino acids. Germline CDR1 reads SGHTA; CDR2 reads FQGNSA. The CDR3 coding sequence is TGTGCCAGCAGCCTAGCCCCCACTAGAACCAATGAGCAGTTCTTC. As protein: CASSLAPTRTNEQFF.

The CDR3 protein is CASSLLGEETQYF. CDR3 nucleotides: TGTGCCAGCAGTTTGTTGGGCGAAGAGACCCAGTACTTC. V gene TRBV27 combines with J gene TRBJ2-5, with no clear D. The CDR3 has 13 amino acids. Germline lookup yields CDR1 MNHEY and CDR2 SMNVEV (reference sequence). V was pared by 3 bases and J by 3 bases, with 8 bases between.

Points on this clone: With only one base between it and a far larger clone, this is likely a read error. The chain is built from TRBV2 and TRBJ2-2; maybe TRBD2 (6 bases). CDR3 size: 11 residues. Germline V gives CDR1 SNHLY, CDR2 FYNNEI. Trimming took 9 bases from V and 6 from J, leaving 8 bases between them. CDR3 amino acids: CASRGAGELFF. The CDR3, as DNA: TGTGCCAGTCGCGGGGCCGGGGAGCTGTTTTTT.

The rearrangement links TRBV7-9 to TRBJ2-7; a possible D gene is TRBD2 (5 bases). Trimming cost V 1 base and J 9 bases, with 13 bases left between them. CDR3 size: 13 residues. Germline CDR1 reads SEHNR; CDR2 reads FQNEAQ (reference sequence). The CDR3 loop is CASSLGSVEGQYF. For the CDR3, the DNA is TGTGCCAGCAGCTTAGGAAGCGTTGAGGGGCAGTACTTC.

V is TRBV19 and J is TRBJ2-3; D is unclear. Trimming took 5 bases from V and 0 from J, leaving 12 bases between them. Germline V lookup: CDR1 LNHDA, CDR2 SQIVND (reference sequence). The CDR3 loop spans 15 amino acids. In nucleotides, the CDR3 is TGTGCCAGTAGTCCTCTAAGAGATAGCACAGATACGCAGTATTTT. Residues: CASSPLRDSTDTQYF. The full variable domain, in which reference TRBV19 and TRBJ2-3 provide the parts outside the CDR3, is DGGITQSPKYLFRKEGQNVTLSCEQNLNHDAMYWYRQDPGQGLRLIYYSQIVNDFQKGDIAEGYSVSREKKESFPLTVTSAQKNPTAFYLCASSPLRDSTDTQYFGPGTRLTVL.

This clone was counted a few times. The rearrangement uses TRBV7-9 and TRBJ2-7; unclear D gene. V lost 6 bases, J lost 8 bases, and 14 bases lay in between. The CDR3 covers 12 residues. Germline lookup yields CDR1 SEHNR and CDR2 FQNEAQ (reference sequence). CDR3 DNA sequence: TGTGCCAGCAGACCGGACGGCCCTCAGCAGTACTTC. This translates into CASRPDGPQQYF.

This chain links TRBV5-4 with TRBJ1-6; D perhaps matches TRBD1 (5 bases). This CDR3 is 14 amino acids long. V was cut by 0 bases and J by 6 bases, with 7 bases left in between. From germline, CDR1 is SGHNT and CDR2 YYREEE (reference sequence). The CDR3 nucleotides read TGTGCCAGCAGCTTGGGTCAGGGTAATTCACCCCTCCACTTT. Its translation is CASSLGQGNSPLHF.

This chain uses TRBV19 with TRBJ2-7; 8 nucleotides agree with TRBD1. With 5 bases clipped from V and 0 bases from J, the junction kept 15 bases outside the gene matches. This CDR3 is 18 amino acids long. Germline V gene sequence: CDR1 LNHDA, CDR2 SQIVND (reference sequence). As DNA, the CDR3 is TGTGCCAGTAGTTCGAGCAAATTTGACAGGGGTGTCTCCTACGAGCAGTACTTC. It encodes CASSSSKFDRGVSYEQYF.

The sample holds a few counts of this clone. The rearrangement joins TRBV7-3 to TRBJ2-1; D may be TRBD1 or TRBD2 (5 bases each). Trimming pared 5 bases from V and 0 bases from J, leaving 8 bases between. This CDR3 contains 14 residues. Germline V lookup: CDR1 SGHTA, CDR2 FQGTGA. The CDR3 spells CASSPGSSYNEQFF. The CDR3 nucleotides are TGTGCCAGCAGCCCAGGGAGCTCCTACAATGAGCAGTTCTTC.